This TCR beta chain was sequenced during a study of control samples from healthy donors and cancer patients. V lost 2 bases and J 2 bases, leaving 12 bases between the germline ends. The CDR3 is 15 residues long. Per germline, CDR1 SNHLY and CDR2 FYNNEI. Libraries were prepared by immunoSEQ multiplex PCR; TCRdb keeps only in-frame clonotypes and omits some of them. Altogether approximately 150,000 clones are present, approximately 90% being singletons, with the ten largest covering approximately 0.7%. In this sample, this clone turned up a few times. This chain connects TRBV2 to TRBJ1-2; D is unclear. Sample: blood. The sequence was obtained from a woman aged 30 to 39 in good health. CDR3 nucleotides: TGTGCCAGCAGTGAATACCGGACGGAGAACTATGGCTACACCTTC. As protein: CASSEYRTENYGYTF. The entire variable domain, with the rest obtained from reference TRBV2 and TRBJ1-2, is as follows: EPEVTQTPSHQVTQMGQEVILRCVPISNHLYFYWYRQILGQKVEFLVSFYNNEISEKSEIFDDQFSVERPDGSNFTLKIRSTKLEDSAMYFCASSEYRTENYGYTFGSGTRLTVV.